What follows is one TCR beta chain and its context. This sample is part of a study of monozygotic twins with inflammatory bowel disease. TCRdb re-called the 5' RACE reads and catalogs CDR3 proteins one per entry, DNA excluded. The ten most abundant clones cover 2% to 3% of a sample with fewer than 550,000 distinct CDR3 sequences. This CDR3 is 14 amino acids long. Per the germline V gene, CDR1 is SQVTM and CDR2 is ANQGSEA. The TCR was taken from a human donor with ulcerative colitis or Crohn's disease, or a healthy co-twin of an affected twin (not recorded which). The V and J genes are TRBV29-1 and TRBJ2-7; TCRdb's assignment of TRBD1 cannot be checked, as there is no DNA. Source material: blood. The CDR3 sequence: CSVGQGVTAYEQYF.